These 26 T cell receptor beta chains originate from one sample sequenced in a study of blood T cell repertoires in COVID-19. Sequencing used immunoSEQ multiplex PCR; TCRdb keeps in-frame clones, though not all of them. The sample has 190,000 or so clones, 78% seen once. Material: peripheral blood. Source of these receptors: a woman of 80 years or more with active or convalescent COVID-19.

This chain joins TRBV18 and TRBJ2-7, with 7 bases fitting TRBD2. CDR3 length: 15 residues. Germline CDR1 and CDR2: KGHSH and LQKENI. With V trimmed by 5 bases and J by 0 bases, 7 bases remained unmatched. Written as DNA, the CDR3 is TGTGCCAGCTCATACGGTGGCGGGAGCTCCTACGAGCAGTACTTC. This codes for CASSYGGGSSYEQYF.

The rearrangement links TRBV24-1 to TRBJ2-1; D remains ambiguous. The CDR3 covers 15 residues. V shed 4 bases and J shed 8 bases, with 17 bases lying between them. Germline CDR1 KGHDR, CDR2 SFDVKD. CDR3 bases: TGTGCCACCAGTGAGACGCGGTCCCCTTTGGATGAGCAGTTCTTC. Its translation: CATSETRSPLDEQFF.

This rearrangement joins TRBV2 to TRBJ2-2; TRBD1 might be the D (5 bases). The CDR3 has 14 amino acids. Germline CDR1 SNHLY, CDR2 FYNNEI. Trimming took off 4 bases at V and 0 bases at J, with 6 bases between the two ends. CDR3 in amino acids: CASSGQPNTGELFF. The CDR3 coding sequence is TGTGCCAGCAGTGGACAGCCGAACACCGGGGAGCTGTTTTTT.

The chain has TRBV5-5 and TRBJ2-7, with D unresolved. V lost 0 bases and J 1 base, leaving 11 bases between the germline ends. This CDR3 is 15 amino acids long. CDR1 is SGHKS, CDR2 YYEKEE, per germline (reference sequence). The CDR3 DNA reads TGTGCCAGCAGCTTGGCACCAGGTGGGTCCTACGAGCAGTACTTC. This translates into CASSLAPGGSYEQYF.

The J gene is TRBJ1-5, the V gene TRBV25-1; tentatively, D is TRBD1 (5 bases). Germline CDR1 reads MGHDK; CDR2 reads SYGVNS. Trimming removed 4 bases at V and 3 bases at J, with 7 bases between. This CDR3 is built from 13 residues. The CDR3 loop is CASSGQPNQPQHF. CDR3 nucleotide sequence: TGTGCCAGCAGTGGACAGCCCAATCAGCCCCAGCATTTT.

V and J are TRBV2 and TRBJ1-1; D unresolved. Germline V gene lookup returns CDR1 SNHLY and CDR2 FYNNEI. This CDR3 has 14 amino acids. Trimming took 6 bases from V and 0 from J, leaving 11 bases between them. Here the CDR3 reads CASRLLLVNTEAFF. CDR3 nucleotide sequence: TGTGCCAGCAGGCTACTTTTGGTGAACACTGAAGCTTTCTTT.

This clone was picked up a small number of times. V is TRBV6-1 and J is TRBJ1-1; 9 nucleotides align to TRBD1. V trimming: 5 bases; J trimming: 5 bases; junction bases outside the gene matches: 6. The germline gives CDR1 MNHNS, CDR2 SASEGT. This CDR3 is built from 14 residues. In nucleotides, the CDR3 is TGTGCCAGCAGTCTAGACAGGGGGAGTACTGAAGCTTTCTTT. This codes for CASSLDRGSTEAFF.

As DNA, the CDR3 is TGTGCCTGGAGCAAGGGGTGGCCCGGCTACACCTTC. Residues: CAWSKGWPGYTF. The J gene is TRBJ1-2, the V gene TRBV30; perhaps TRBD1 as D (5 bases). The length of the CDR3 is 12 residues. Germline lookup yields CDR1 GTSNPN and CDR2 SVGIG (reference sequence). The V and J ends lost 3 bases and 8 bases respectively, with 13 bases between them.

The genes are TRBV7-2 and TRBJ2-1; the D is unclear. Trimming took 5 bases from V and 2 from J, leaving 10 bases between them. The CDR3 covers 14 residues. CDR1 SGHTA and CDR2 FQGNSA come from the germline V gene. CDR3 in amino acids: CASSPSLPYNEQFF. CDR3 nucleotide sequence: TGTGCCAGCAGCCCTTCCCTACCCTACAATGAGCAGTTCTTC. Full variable domain (outside the CDR3, taken from reference TRBV7-2 and TRBJ2-1): GAGVSQSPSNKVTEKGKDVELRCDPISGHTALYWYRQSLGQGLEFLIYFQGNSAPDKSGLPSDRFSAERTGGSVSTLTIQRTQQEDSAVYLCASSPSLPYNEQFFGPGTRLTVL.

The gene calls are TRBV2 and TRBJ1-5, with a possible D match to TRBD1 (5 bases). This CDR3 has 14 amino acids. Germline CDR1 SNHLY, CDR2 FYNNEI. V lost 1 base and J 6 bases, leaving 10 bases between the germline ends. This CDR3 is CASSEGGRGQPQHF. As DNA, the CDR3 is TGTGCCAGCAGTGAAGGGGGGAGGGGTCAGCCCCAGCATTTT.

The chain combines TRBV2 with TRBJ2-2; D gene ambiguous. The CDR3 sequence is 14 residues long. V lost 1 base, J lost 1 base, and 4 bases lay in between. The germline CDR1 and CDR2 sequences are SNHLY and FYNNEI. In DNA, the CDR3 is TGTGCCAGCAGTGAAGACAGGAACACCGGGGAGCTGTTTTTT. It is translated as CASSEDRNTGELFF.

This clone came up a few times. The V and J genes are TRBV28 and TRBJ1-4, with 7 nucleotides matching TRBD1. The V gene's germline CDR1 is MDHEN and CDR2 SYDVKM. Trimming took 5 bases from V and 7 from J; bases not matched to a gene: 10. This CDR3 contains 15 residues. DNA for the CDR3: TGTGCCAGCAGTACGACAGGGCAGCGGGTTGAAAAACTGTTTTTT. Its translation is CASSTTGQRVEKLFF.

The sample holds a few counts of this clone. The chain recombines TRBV28 with TRBJ1-6; 9 nucleotides agree with TRBD1. The CDR3 runs 15 residues. V dropped 9 bases and J dropped 9; count of bases not matched to a gene: 12. Germline-derived CDR1 and CDR2 are MDHEN and SYDVKM. Here the CDR3 DNA reads TGTGCCAGTAAGACCTGGGACAGGGATGTTTCACCCCTCCACTTT. Its protein is CASKTWDRDVSPLHF.

The rearrangement joins TRBV4-2 to TRBJ2-1; 9 positions agree with TRBD2. With 4 bases clipped from V and 0 bases from J, the junction kept 16 bases outside the gene matches. The CDR3 loop spans 20 amino acids. Germline V gives CDR1 LGHNA, CDR2 YNFKEQ. The CDR3 DNA reads TGTGCCAGCAGCCGAGACCCGGGACTAGCCCCCGGAAGCTCCTACAATGAGCAGTTCTTC. Its protein is CASSRDPGLAPGSSYNEQFF.

The V and J genes are TRBV6-5 and TRBJ2-7, with a possible D match to TRBD1 (6 bases). Germline lookup yields CDR1 MNHEY and CDR2 SVGAGI. This CDR3 has 14 residues. V lost 5 bases to trimming and J lost 0 bases, with 11 bases between them. The CDR3 region has the DNA TGTGCCAGCAGTACGAACAGGGACTCCTACGAGCAGTACTTC. Amino acid sequence: CASSTNRDSYEQYF.

V is TRBV5-1 and J is TRBJ1-3; D call uncertain. Germline V CDR1 and CDR2: SGHRS, YFSETQ. V was trimmed by 0 bases and J by 0 bases, leaving 10 bases between them. The CDR3 runs to 16 residues. The CDR3 DNA follows: TGCGCCAGCAGCTTGGAACAAGTTTCCTCTGGAAACACCATATATTTT. Protein sequence: CASSLEQVSSGNTIYF.

V and J are TRBV4-2 and TRBJ2-3; 14 bases are shared with TRBD2. This CDR3 region has 16 residues. Per germline, CDR1 LGHNA and CDR2 YNFKEQ. V was clipped by 4 bases and J by 4 bases; unmatched bases: 4. The CDR3 is CASSRGTSGGADTQYF. CDR3 DNA sequence: TGTGCCAGCAGCCGAGGGACTAGCGGGGGTGCAGATACGCAGTATTTT.

The rearrangement links TRBV28 to TRBJ2-5; a possible D gene is TRBD2 (5 bases). The germline V and J ends were trimmed by 6 bases and 7 bases, with 21 bases remaining between them. The CDR3 runs 15 residues. Per the germline V gene, CDR1 is MDHEN and CDR2 is SYDVKM. CDR3 residues: CASSLLVSRLATQYF. The CDR3 nucleotides read TGTGCCAGCAGCCTACTAGTATCGAGGTTAGCGACCCAGTACTTC.

This rearrangement joins TRBV30 to TRBJ1-2, with 8 bases matching TRBD1. The ends lost 5 bases at V and 10 bases at J; junction bases unmatched: 12. There are 13 residues in the CDR3. CDR1 is GTSNPN and CDR2 is SVGIG in the germline V gene (reference sequence). For the CDR3, the DNA is TGTGCCTGGTCTTTGCGGACAGGGTATTACTACACCTTC. Translating gives CAWSLRTGYYYTF.

The rearrangement links TRBV5-1 to TRBJ2-1; possibly TRBD1 for D (5 bases). Per the germline V gene, CDR1 is SGHRS and CDR2 is YFSETQ. The CDR3 has 12 residues. V gave up 4 bases and J gave up 7 bases, with 9 bases separating them. This CDR3 is CASSVQGNEQFF. For the CDR3, the DNA is TGCGCCAGCAGCGTTCAGGGAAATGAGCAGTTCTTC. Combining the CDR3 with reference TRBV5-1 and TRBJ2-1 gives the whole variable domain KAGVTQTPRYLIKTRGQQVTLSCSPISGHRSVSWYQQTPGQGLQFLFEYFSETQRNKGNFPGRFSGRQFSNSRSEMNVSTLELGDSALYLCASSVQGNEQFFGPGTRLTVL.

The chain carries TRBV6-5 and TRBJ2-7, with D maybe TRBD2 (6 bases). This CDR3 has 13 residues. The V end lost 2 bases, the J end lost 2 bases, and 7 bases lay between the germline ends. Germline values: CDR1 MNHEY, CDR2 SVGAGI. CDR3 DNA sequence: TGTGCCAGCAGTTACCCGGGAGCCTACGAGCAGTACTTC. Protein: CASSYPGAYEQYF.

The chain is built from TRBV6-6 and TRBJ1-5, with 9 positions matching TRBD1. This CDR3 region has 15 residues. With 6 bases clipped from V and 6 bases from J, the junction kept 9 bases outside the gene matches. From germline, CDR1 is MNHNY and CDR2 SVGAGI (reference sequence). CDR3 bases: TGTGCCAGCAGCAGCACACAGGGGGCGGTTCAGCCCCAGCATTTT. This encodes CASSSTQGAVQPQHF.

This chain connects TRBV19 to TRBJ1-5, with D tentatively TRBD1 (5 bases). This CDR3 has 18 residues. Germline V gene lookup returns CDR1 LNHDA and CDR2 SQIVND (reference sequence). V was clipped by 3 bases and J by 2 bases, with 20 bases between them. In DNA form, the CDR3 reads TGTGCCAGTAGTATCCAGATATTTGGAGACAGCCGCAATCAGCCCCAGCATTTT. Translating gives CASSIQIFGDSRNQPQHF.

The J gene is TRBJ1-4, the V gene TRBV6-1; the match to TRBD1 covers 10 bases. The junction had 4 bases not matched to a gene; V was cut back by 3 bases and J by 3 bases. This CDR3 region has 16 residues. Germline values: CDR1 MNHNS, CDR2 SASEGT. CDR3 coding DNA: TGTGCCAGCAGTGAGGGACAGGGGATAGCTAATGAAAAACTGTTTTTT. It translates to CASSEGQGIANEKLFF.

The CDR3 nucleotides are TGTGCCAGCATGATTCCGGGGGATGAAAAACTGTTTTTT. It encodes CASMIPGDEKLFF. The chain links TRBV19 to TRBJ1-4; D might be TRBD1 (5 bases). Trimming stripped 9 bases from V and 6 bases from J, with 14 bases between. CDR1 and CDR2 (germline): LNHDA, SQIVND (reference sequence). This CDR3 is 13 amino acids long. The whole variable domain, remainder taken from reference TRBV19 and TRBJ1-4, is DGGITQSPKYLFRKEGQNVTLSCEQNLNHDAMYWYRQDPGQGLRLIYYSQIVNDFQKGDIAEGYSVSREKKESFPLTVTSAQKNPTAFYLCASMIPGDEKLFFGSGTQLSVL.

The chain links TRBV25-1 to TRBJ2-2, with D possibly TRBD2 on 6 matching bases. The CDR3 has 14 amino acids. V lost 8 bases and J lost 4, with 14 bases in between. CDR1 and CDR2 from the germline V gene are MGHDK and SYGVNS. CDR3 in amino acids: CASAYIGGTGELFF. The DNA for the CDR3 is TGTGCCAGCGCCTATATCGGGGGCACCGGGGAGCTGTTTTTT.